This T cell receptor beta chain was recovered during a study of T cell changes during pregnancy in multiple sclerosis. TCRdb's copy holds only in-frame clones and misses some; the assay was immunoSEQ multiplex PCR. The data contain over 30,000 clones, roughly 87% of them singletons. Germline CDR1 is MDHEN and CDR2 is SYDVKM. The CDR3 has 14 residues. V was pared by 7 bases and J by 0 bases, with 10 bases between. The count of this clone is one. This rearrangement joins TRBV28 to TRBJ1-3; D call uncertain. This receptor was identified in a female donor with multiple sclerosis, enrolled in a pregnancy study. This specimen consisted of CD8+ T cells from peripheral blood mononuclear cells, obtained in the third trimester of pregnancy. For the CDR3, the DNA is TGTGCCAGCACCCCCCCGAGCTCTGGAAACACCATATATTTT. This translates into CASTPPSSGNTIYF.